These 7 T cell receptor beta chains were sequenced from one sample in a study of glioma-infiltrating T cells after dendritic cell vaccination (dated by TCRdb to about 2016). Read against the paper, the sample's time point label means: after dendritic cell vaccination, including at tumor progression/relapse. The library was built by means of the immunoSEQ multiplex PCR assay. Imported from immuneACCESS, the table was reduced by TCRdb to in-frame sequences with V and J called. These copies leave out some clones; in studies compared against another copy, an unresolved V gene accounts for under half, and the cause of the remainder is not known. For this sample the table gives over 90,000 clones, of which more than 70% were detected only once. Of the sample, 5.4% is held by the ten largest clones. Here the sequenced sample was blood, taken after dendritic cell vaccination. Receptor source: a human donor with glioblastoma.

The gene calls are TRBV11-2 and TRBJ1-2; 9 nucleotides line up with TRBD1. The V gene end was trimmed by 4 bases and the J gene end by 5 bases; junction bases not matched to a gene: 2. CDR3 length: 13 residues. CDR1 and CDR2 from the germline V gene are SGHAT and FQNNGV. The CDR3 spells CASSSGQGYGYTF. In DNA form, the CDR3 reads TGTGCCAGCAGCTCGGGACAGGGATATGGCTACACCTTC. Using reference TRBV11-2 and TRBJ1-2 for the parts outside the CDR3, the full variable domain is EAGVAQSPRYKIIEKRQSVAFWCNPISGHATLYWYQQILGQGPKLLIQFQNNGVVDDSQLPKDRFSAERLKGVDSTLKIQPAKLEDSAVYLCASSSGQGYGYTFGSGTRLTVV.

This chain joins TRBV28 and TRBJ2-7; 8 bases are a match to TRBD2. After removal of 5 bases from V and 2 bases from J, the junction contained 11 bases not matched to a gene. The CDR3 contains 16 residues. Looked up from germline, CDR1 is MDHEN and CDR2 is SYDVKM. The CDR3 is CASSPPGGGGAYEQYF. The CDR3 DNA reads as TGTGCCAGCAGTCCCCCCGGGGGGGGCGGGGCCTACGAGCAGTACTTC.

The genes are TRBV9 and TRBJ1-1; 8 nucleotides agree with TRBD1. CDR1 and CDR2 (germline): SGDLS, YYNGEE. The J segment lost 4 bases and the V segment lost 0 bases, leaving 2 bases of the junction unmatched. The CDR3 loop spans 14 amino acids. The CDR3 loop is CASSVATGGTEAFF. CDR3 DNA: TGTGCCAGCAGCGTAGCTACAGGGGGCACTGAAGCTTTCTTT.

V gene TRBV4-1 combines with J gene TRBJ2-7, with D unclear. This CDR3 comprises 13 residues. V lost 4 bases and J 2 bases, leaving 9 bases between the germline ends. CDR1 and CDR2 from the germline V gene are MGHRA and YSYEKL. This CDR3 reads CASSLERTYEQYF. Here the CDR3 DNA reads TGCGCCAGCAGCCTCGAGAGGACCTACGAGCAGTACTTC.

The chain combines TRBV6-5 with TRBJ1-2; D unclear. The CDR3 covers 14 residues. Germline assignment: CDR1 MNHEY and CDR2 SVGAGI. V was shortened by 2 bases and J by 4 bases, with 11 bases between the two germline ends. The CDR3 spells CASSYAPEAYGYTF. The CDR3 DNA follows: TGTGCCAGCAGTTACGCCCCAGAGGCCTATGGCTACACCTTC.

The chain links TRBV12-2 to TRBJ2-2; the table calls TRBD2, which could not be checked here. TRBV12-2 is a pseudogene locus. CDR3 length: 17 residues. CDR3 DNA: TGTGCAAGTCGCTCCGGGGCTAGCGGGGGGAACACCGGGGAGCTGTTTTTT. Protein product: CASRSGASGGNTGELFF.

Only a few counts were recorded for this clone. The chain is built from TRBV18 and TRBJ1-6; D not certain. Trimming left V 2 bases short and J 9 bases short, with 11 bases between. Germline CDR1 is KGHSH and CDR2 is LQKENI. The CDR3 extends over 14 amino acids. In DNA, the CDR3 is TGTGCCAGCTCACCAGTGGCGGAGGGTTCACCCCTCCACTTT. It translates to CASSPVAEGSPLHF. Full variable domain (remainder filled in from reference TRBV18 and TRBJ1-6): NAGVMQNPRHLVRRRGQEARLRCSPMKGHSHVYWYRQLPEEGLKFMVYLQKENIIDESGMPKERFSAEFPKEGPSILRIQQVVRGDSAAYFCASSPVAEGSPLHFGNGTRLTVT.